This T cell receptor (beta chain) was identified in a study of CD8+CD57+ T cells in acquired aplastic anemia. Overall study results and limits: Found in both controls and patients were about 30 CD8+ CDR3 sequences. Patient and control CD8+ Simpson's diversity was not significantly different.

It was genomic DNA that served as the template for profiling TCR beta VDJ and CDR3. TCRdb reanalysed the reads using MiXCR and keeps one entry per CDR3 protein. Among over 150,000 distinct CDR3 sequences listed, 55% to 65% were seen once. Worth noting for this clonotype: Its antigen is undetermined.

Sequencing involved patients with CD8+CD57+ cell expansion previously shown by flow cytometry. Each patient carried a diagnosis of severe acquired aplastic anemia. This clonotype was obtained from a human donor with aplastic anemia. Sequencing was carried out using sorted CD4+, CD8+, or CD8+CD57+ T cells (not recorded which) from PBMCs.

The CDR3 reads CSPRRTGGQYNEQFF. Here the CDR3 DNA reads TGCAGTCCCAGAAGGACAGGGGGCCAATACAATGAGCAGTTCTTC. The rearrangement joins TRBV20-1 to TRBJ2-1; the match to TRBD1 covers 11 bases. The CDR3 sequence is 15 residues long. Germline V CDR1 and CDR2: DFQATT, SNEGSKA (reference sequence). The V segment lost 8 bases and the J segment 4 bases; nucleotides outside the gene matches: 10.